The 29 T cell receptor beta chains below all came from one sample that was sequenced in a study of OX40 agonist ivuxolimab in advanced cancers. The method was immunoSEQ multiplex PCR; TCRdb's version includes in-frame clones alone and lacks a portion of them. The repertoire includes about 48,000 clones, about 81% of them detected once, and 0.95% to 1.3% sits in the top ten. The sample here was CD4+ or CD8+ T cells sorted from blood, taken in a trial of the OX40 agonist ivuxolimab. The receptor set was obtained from an adult with an advanced solid tumor such as melanoma, head and neck, liver or kidney cancer.

This chain uses TRBV7-2 with TRBJ1-1; a possible D gene is TRBD1 (5 bases). From germline, CDR1 is SGHTA and CDR2 FQGNSA. V was trimmed by 3 bases and J by 1 base, leaving 12 bases between them. The CDR3 runs 15 residues. The CDR3 loop reads CASSFLGVGNTEAFF. In DNA form, the CDR3 reads TGTGCCAGCAGCTTCTTGGGGGTGGGGAACACTGAAGCTTTCTTT. The full variable domain, its missing parts supplied by reference TRBV7-2 and TRBJ1-1, is GAGVSQSPSNKVTEKGKDVELRCDPISGHTALYWYRQSLGQGLEFLIYFQGNSAPDKSGLPSDRFSAERTGGSVSTLTIQRTQQEDSAVYLCASSFLGVGNTEAFFGQGTRLTVV.

The chain joins TRBV7-2 to TRBJ2-3; D may be TRBD2 (5 bases). The length of the CDR3 is 15 residues. CDR1 is SGHTA, CDR2 FQGNSA, per germline. V lost 6 bases and J lost 6, with 19 bases in between. This CDR3 reads CASSRAGRPSDTQYF. The CDR3 nucleotides read TGTGCCAGCAGTCGGGCGGGTCGGCCTAGTGATACGCAGTATTTT.

The chain combines TRBV19 with TRBJ2-7; D gene ambiguous. V was shortened by 4 bases and J by 5 bases, with 15 bases between the two germline ends. The CDR3 is 14 residues long. Per the germline V gene, CDR1 is LNHDA and CDR2 is SQIVND (reference sequence). Written as DNA, the CDR3 is TGTGCCAGTAGTAGCAGACGGTCGGGCAACGAGCAGTACTTC. It is translated as CASSSRRSGNEQYF. The full variable domain, with the rest looked up from reference TRBV19 and TRBJ2-7, is DGGITQSPKYLFRKEGQNVTLSCEQNLNHDAMYWYRQDPGQGLRLIYYSQIVNDFQKGDIAEGYSVSREKKESFPLTVTSAQKNPTAFYLCASSSRRSGNEQYFGPGTRLTVT.

The V and J genes are TRBV5-4 and TRBJ2-1, with no clear D. This CDR3 spans 14 amino acids. V lost 0 bases to trimming and J lost 8 bases, with 12 bases between them. In germline, CDR1 is SGHNT, CDR2 YYREEE (reference sequence). The CDR3: CASSLAPRWDEQFF. The CDR3 DNA follows: TGTGCCAGCAGCTTGGCCCCCCGGTGGGATGAGCAGTTCTTC.

The chain couples TRBV25-1 to TRBJ2-5; D possibly corresponds to TRBD2 (5 bases). CDR3 length equals 14 residues. Germline V lookup: CDR1 MGHDK, CDR2 SYGVNS. Trimming cost V 5 bases and J 3 bases, with 13 bases left between them. CDR3 in DNA: TGTGCCAGCAGTCCTATCGTGGGAGAAGAGACCCAGTACTTC. Translating it yields CASSPIVGEETQYF.

This chain uses TRBV11-2 with TRBJ2-1; D possibly corresponds to TRBD1 (6 bases). Germline V gives CDR1 SGHAT, CDR2 FQNNGV. The CDR3 is 14 amino acids. V was trimmed by 6 bases and J by 5 bases, leaving 14 bases between them. The CDR3 bases are TGTGCCAGCAGTATGGGACACTTCAACAATGAGCAGTTCTTC. As protein: CASSMGHFNNEQFF. Looking up the rest from reference TRBV11-2 and TRBJ2-1 gives the full variable domain: EAGVAQSPRYKIIEKRQSVAFWCNPISGHATLYWYQQILGQGPKLLIQFQNNGVVDDSQLPKDRFSAERLKGVDSTLKIQPAKLEDSAVYLCASSMGHFNNEQFFGPGTRLTVL.

The chain carries TRBV7-8 and TRBJ2-7; 8 bases map to TRBD2. Germline V gene sequence: CDR1 SGHVS, CDR2 FQNEAQ. The V segment lost 6 bases and the J segment 2 bases; nucleotides outside the gene matches: 3. This CDR3 is built from 13 residues. The CDR3 region has the DNA TGTGCCAGCAGTCGGGGACTAGCCTACGAGCAGTACTTC. As protein: CASSRGLAYEQYF.

Written as DNA, the CDR3 is TGCGCCAGCAGCTCGGACGCGACAGGGAGCACAGATACGCAGTATTTT. Its protein is CASSSDATGSTDTQYF. This chain joins TRBV5-1 and TRBJ2-3; TRBD1 agrees at 7 bases. The CDR3 extends over 16 amino acids. The V and J ends lost 3 bases and 0 bases, in that order; junction bases with no gene match: 7. Germline V gene lookup returns CDR1 SGHRS and CDR2 YFSETQ.

The chain uses TRBV5-1 and TRBJ2-2; TRBD1 agrees at 10 bases. This CDR3 region has 15 residues. Germline lookup yields CDR1 SGHRS and CDR2 YFSETQ. The V gene end was trimmed by 4 bases and the J gene end by 6 bases; junction bases not matched to a gene: 6. This chain's CDR3 is CASSQGQGKSGELFF. The CDR3 nucleotides are TGCGCCAGCAGCCAGGGACAGGGGAAGTCCGGGGAGCTGTTTTTT.

V usage is TRBV30 and J usage is TRBJ1-2; possible D gene TRBD1, 5 bases. The germline gives CDR1 GTSNPN, CDR2 SVGIG (reference sequence). Trimming pared 5 bases from V and 4 bases from J, leaving 14 bases between. The CDR3 sequence is 13 residues long. CDR3 in amino acids: CAWDQGEGYGYTF. CDR3 nucleotide sequence: TGTGCCTGGGACCAGGGTGAGGGCTATGGCTACACCTTC.

The CDR3 bases are TGTGCCAGCAGCCAAGAAGGGGTGGGCAATCAGCCCCAGCATTTT. Its translation: CASSQEGVGNQPQHF. The chain employs TRBV4-2 and TRBJ1-5; possible D gene TRBD1, 5 bases. The CDR3 extends over 15 amino acids. CDR1 is LGHNA, CDR2 YNFKEQ, per germline. The ends were cut back, 0 bases at V and 2 bases at J, with 8 bases in the middle.

The chain couples TRBV2 to TRBJ1-2; D gene unclear. V was trimmed by 8 bases and J by 5 bases, leaving 18 bases between them. The germline CDR1 and CDR2 sequences are SNHLY and FYNNEI. This CDR3 contains 14 residues. The CDR3 loop reads CASGRDSASYGYTF. The CDR3 DNA reads TGTGCCAGCGGACGGGATTCAGCATCATATGGCTACACCTTC.

This chain uses TRBV6-5 with TRBJ2-5, with D possibly called TRBD1 or TRBD2 (5 bases each). The CDR3 is made up of 13 amino acids. With 6 bases removed from V and 6 bases from J, the gap between germline ends came to 14 bases. Germline values: CDR1 MNHEY, CDR2 SVGAGI. The CDR3 coding sequence is TGTGCCAGCAGACAACCGGGACCTCAGACCCAGTACTTC. This gives the protein CASRQPGPQTQYF.

This chain uses TRBV15 with TRBJ2-5, with D unresolved. The germline CDR1 and CDR2 sequences are LNHNV and YYDKDF (reference sequence). The ends were cut back, 0 bases at V and 7 bases at J, with 6 bases in the middle. CDR3 length equals 12 residues. CDR3 nucleotides: TGTGCCACCAGCAGAGATTGGGGGACCCAGTACTTC. Translation: CATSRDWGTQYF.

The chain links TRBV5-4 to TRBJ1-5; the D gene is possibly TRBD1 (5 bases). The ends were cut back, 5 bases at V and 4 bases at J, with 10 bases in the middle. Looked up from germline, CDR1 is SGHNT and CDR2 is YYREEE (reference sequence). CDR3 length: 13 amino acids. The CDR3 region is CASSPGLNQPQHF. The CDR3 coding sequence is TGTGCCAGCAGTCCGGGGCTGAATCAGCCCCAGCATTTT.

CDR3 loop: CASSVRDGEAFF. The CDR3 region has the DNA TGTGCCAGTAGTGTCCGGGACGGTGAAGCTTTCTTT. The V gene is TRBV19, the J gene TRBJ1-1; weak D call: TRBD1 (5 bases). The CDR3 length is 12 residues. Germline-derived CDR1 and CDR2 are LNHDA and SQIVND (reference sequence). Trimming shortened V by 5 bases and J by 7 bases, and 11 bases separated the two germline ends.

Worth noting for this clone: Other DNA sequences within the sample encode an identical CDR3. The CDR3 bases are TGTGCCAGAATGTGGGGGTATAGCAATCAGCCCCAGCATTTT. It yields the protein CARMWGYSNQPQHF. V and J are TRBV6-6 and TRBJ1-5; perhaps TRBD1 as D (5 bases). The CDR3 loop spans 14 amino acids. Germline V lookup: CDR1 MNHNY, CDR2 SVGAGI (reference sequence). Trimming stripped 9 bases from V and 0 bases from J, with 12 bases between.

V is TRBV19 and J is TRBJ2-2, with 10 bases lining up with TRBD2. The CDR3 has 16 residues. CDR1 and CDR2 from the germline V gene are LNHDA and SQIVND (reference sequence). Trimming at V came to 3 bases and at J to 4 bases, leaving 5 bases not matched to a gene. DNA for the CDR3: TGTGCCAGTAGTATTAACCTAGCGGGAGTCACCGGGGAGCTGTTTTTT. This encodes CASSINLAGVTGELFF.

This chain connects TRBV27 to TRBJ2-7, with 15 bases lining up with TRBD2. The V segment lost 4 bases and the J segment 6 bases; nucleotides outside the gene matches: 1. In germline, CDR1 is MNHEY, CDR2 SMNVEV (reference sequence). The CDR3 contains 14 residues. The CDR3 region is CASSSGLAGGEQYF. CDR3 DNA: TGTGCCAGCAGTTCGGGACTAGCGGGAGGCGAGCAGTACTTC.

The V call is TRBV19, the J call TRBJ1-5, with D possibly matching TRBD1 (5 bases). This CDR3 is built from 14 residues. Germline V gene data show CDR1 as LNHDA and CDR2 as SQIVND (reference sequence). Deletions cut 5 bases from V and 7 bases from J, with 15 bases between. For the CDR3, the DNA is TGTGCCAGTAGTCAGGACACTCTGGGGCAGCCCCAGCATTTT. Residues: CASSQDTLGQPQHF. The full variable domain, its missing parts supplied by reference TRBV19 and TRBJ1-5, is DGGITQSPKYLFRKEGQNVTLSCEQNLNHDAMYWYRQDPGQGLRLIYYSQIVNDFQKGDIAEGYSVSREKKESFPLTVTSAQKNPTAFYLCASSQDTLGQPQHFGDGTRLSIL.

This sequence joins TRBV6-1 and TRBJ2-6; D gene unclear. Trimming left V 1 base short and J 0 bases short, with 7 bases between. The CDR3 consists of 16 residues. Germline CDR1 and CDR2: MNHNS and SASEGT. The CDR3 DNA reads as TGTGCCAGCAGTGAAGTAAGAGCCTCTGGGGCCAACGTCCTGACTTTC. This sequence encodes CASSEVRASGANVLTF.

The chain joins TRBV4-3 to TRBJ1-4; 8 bases fit TRBD1. The CDR3 consists of 16 residues. In germline, CDR1 is LGHNA, CDR2 YSLEER. V lost 4 bases to trimming and J lost 7 bases; unmatched junction nucleotides: 11. Written as DNA, the CDR3 is TGCGCCAGCAGCCCTACAGCCCAGGGGGCGGGTGAAAAACTGTTTTTT. This codes for CASSPTAQGAGEKLFF.

The V gene is TRBV7-9, the J gene TRBJ2-2; 9 bases agree with TRBD1. There are 17 residues in the CDR3. The germline V gene has CDR1 SEHNR and CDR2 FQNEAQ (reference sequence). V gave up 5 bases and J gave up 4 bases; unmatched junction bases: 11. CDR3 in amino acids: CASSQTTGGGITGELFF. CDR3 DNA: TGTGCCAGCAGCCAGACCACAGGGGGCGGAATCACCGGGGAGCTGTTTTTT.

The rearrangement uses TRBV7-2 and TRBJ1-4; 7 bases line up with TRBD1. Germline assignment: CDR1 SGHTA and CDR2 FQGNSA. Trimming cost V 4 bases and J 7 bases; bases outside gene matches: 9. The CDR3 has 15 residues. The CDR3 is CASSSMTGPGEKLFF. The CDR3 bases are TGTGCCAGCAGCTCTATGACAGGGCCCGGTGAAAAACTGTTTTTT.

The chain is built from TRBV7-2 and TRBJ2-1; TRBD1 is a possible D gene (6 bases). Between the trimmed V and J ends, which lost 3 bases and 2 bases, there was a span of 11 bases. The length of the CDR3 is 15 residues. Germline loops: CDR1 SGHTA, CDR2 FQGNSA. The CDR3 sequence is CASSFVGAAYNEQFF. The CDR3, as DNA: TGTGCCAGCAGCTTTGTGGGGGCCGCCTACAATGAGCAGTTCTTC.

This clone was seen only a few times. This chain links TRBV9 with TRBJ1-5; weak D call: TRBD1 (6 bases). The CDR3 is made up of 15 amino acids. Trimming pared 4 bases from V and 2 bases from J, leaving 13 bases between. Per germline, CDR1 SGDLS and CDR2 YYNGEE. CDR3 nucleotide sequence: TGTGCCAGCAGCCCAGAGGACAGCCGCAATCAGCCCCAGCATTTT. Amino acid sequence: CASSPEDSRNQPQHF.

The chain links TRBV18 to TRBJ2-7; TRBD1 matches at 9 bases. The CDR3 covers 16 residues. J gave up 5 bases and V 1 base, and 9 bases lay outside the gene matches. The germline V gene encodes CDR1 KGHSH and CDR2 LQKENI. CDR3 DNA sequence: TGTGCCAGCTCACCACTAGCACCGGGACAGGGAAACGAGCAGTACTTC. Translated: CASSPLAPGQGNEQYF.

The rearrangement joins TRBV5-5 to TRBJ2-1, with 8 bases matching TRBD2. V was clipped by 5 bases and J by 0 bases; unmatched bases: 4. This CDR3 contains 15 residues. From germline, CDR1 is SGHKS and CDR2 YYEKEE (reference sequence). Here the CDR3 reads CASSRSGSSYNEQFF. The CDR3 DNA reads TGTGCCAGCAGTAGGAGCGGGAGCTCCTACAATGAGCAGTTCTTC. Full variable domain (remainder filled in from reference TRBV5-5 and TRBJ2-1): DAGVTQSPTHLIKTRGQQVTLRCSPISGHKSVSWYQQVLGQGPQFIFQYYEKEERGRGNFPDRFSARQFPNYSSELNVNALLLGDSALYLCASSRSGSSYNEQFFGPGTRLTVL.

The CDR3 here is CASSIRGLTIETQYF. The CDR3 nucleotides read TGTGCCAGTAGTATTAGGGGCCTTACCATCGAGACCCAGTACTTC. V and J are TRBV19 and TRBJ2-5, with D maybe TRBD1 (5 bases). The CDR3 has 15 residues. V lost 3 bases and J lost 5, with 16 bases in between. Germline V lookup: CDR1 LNHDA, CDR2 SQIVND (reference sequence).